The clone carrying this T cell receptor beta chain was seen at least ten times. No antigen is known for it. Generation of TCR beta libraries employed quantitative 5'-RACE incorporating molecular barcodes. MiXCR was run by TCRdb on the 5' RACE reads, yielding one entry per CDR3 protein. This sample carries about 200,000 distinct CDR3 sequences, roughly 6.6% of them seen once, and the ten largest clones take around 14%. The record originates from a study of CD8 T cells in ankylosing spondylitis. Study results and limitations: Some motif variants were previously reported in reactive arthritis synovial fluid and blood. Within peripheral blood, clones linked to disease were CD8+ and relatively rare. The study identified a TCR beta motif of several highly homologous variants that appeared characteristic of ankylosing spondylitis blood. As reported, disease-linked clones showed significant enrichment in matched ankylosing spondylitis synovial fluid.

Trimming took 6 bases from V and 1 from J, leaving 9 bases between them. The CDR3 loop spans 13 amino acids. The sequence came from a male donor with ankylosing spondylitis. The sequenced sample was blood, either unsorted or a sorted T cell fraction (not recorded which). The chain joins TRBV12-3 or TRBV12-4 to TRBJ1-2; D is undetermined. CDR3 in amino acids: CASSRDGNYGYTF. The CDR3 DNA follows: TGTGCCAGCAGCCGCGACGGTAACTATGGCTACACCTTC.